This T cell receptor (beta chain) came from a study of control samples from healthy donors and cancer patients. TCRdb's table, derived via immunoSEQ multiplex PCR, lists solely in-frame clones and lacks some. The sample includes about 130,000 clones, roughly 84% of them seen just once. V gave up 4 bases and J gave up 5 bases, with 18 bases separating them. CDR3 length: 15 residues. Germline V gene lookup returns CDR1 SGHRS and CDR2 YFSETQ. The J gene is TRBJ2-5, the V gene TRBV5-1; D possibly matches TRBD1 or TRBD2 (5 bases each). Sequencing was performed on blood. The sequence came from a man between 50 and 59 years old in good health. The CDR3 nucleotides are TGCGCCAGCAGCACCCCAACCGGGACCCGGGAGACCCAGTACTTC. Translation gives CASSTPTGTRETQYF.